This TCR beta chain was recovered during a study of monozygotic twins with inflammatory bowel disease. Of note for this clonotype: The target antigen is unknown.

Study outcomes and limitations: Telling different T cell subtypes apart from each other was not possible. Among patients, repertoires may have gained variability from differing immunosuppressive treatments.

After re-calling the 5' RACE reads, TCRdb lists one entry per CDR3 protein, DNA absent. The sample holds some 150,000 distinct CDR3 sequences. Per the germline V gene, CDR1 is GTSNPN and CDR2 is SVGIG (reference sequence). The CDR3 spans 13 residues. This clonotype originated in a human donor with ulcerative colitis or Crohn's disease, or a healthy co-twin of an affected twin (not recorded which). The chain carries TRBV30 and TRBJ2-7; TCRdb lists TRBD1, though no DNA is available to test this call. The sequencing sample was made of blood. CDR3 sequence reads: CASRSGQSYEQYF.